Sequencing of this T cell receptor beta chain was carried out in a study of blood T cell repertoires in COVID-19. On the study more broadly: COVID-19 samples from acute and convalescent phases originated in the United States, Italy and Spain. In each case, the material was cDNA or gDNA derived from T cells, B-cell-depleted T cells, or PBMCs.

This clone was detected only once. Repertoires were generated with immunoSEQ multiplex PCR, while TCRdb's copy carries only in-frame clones and drops some. The top ten hold more than 10% of the sample, which has 65,000 to 75,000 clones, 80% seen once. In germline, CDR1 is SGHTA, CDR2 FQGNSA. The ends were cut back, 2 bases at V and 6 bases at J, with 11 bases in the middle. This CDR3 has 14 residues. The specimen was peripheral blood. The chain carries TRBV7-2 and TRBJ2-1; D is perhaps TRBD1 (6 bases). This receptor was obtained from a human donor in a cohort sampled during active COVID-19. The CDR3 loop reads CASSLRGQTNEQFF. CDR3 DNA: TGTGCCAGCAGCTTACGTGGACAGACCAATGAGCAGTTCTTC.